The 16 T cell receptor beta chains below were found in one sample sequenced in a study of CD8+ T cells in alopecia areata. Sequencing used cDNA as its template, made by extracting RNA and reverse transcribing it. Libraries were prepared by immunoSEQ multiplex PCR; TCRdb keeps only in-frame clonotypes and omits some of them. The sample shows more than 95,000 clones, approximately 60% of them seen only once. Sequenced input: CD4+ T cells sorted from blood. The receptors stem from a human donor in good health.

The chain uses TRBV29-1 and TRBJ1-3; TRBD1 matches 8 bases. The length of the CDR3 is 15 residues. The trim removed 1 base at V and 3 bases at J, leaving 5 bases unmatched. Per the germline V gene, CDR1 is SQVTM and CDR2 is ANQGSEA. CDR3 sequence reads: CSVEGFRGHGNTIYF. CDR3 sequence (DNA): TGCAGCGTTGAAGGCTTCAGGGGGCATGGAAACACCATATATTTT.

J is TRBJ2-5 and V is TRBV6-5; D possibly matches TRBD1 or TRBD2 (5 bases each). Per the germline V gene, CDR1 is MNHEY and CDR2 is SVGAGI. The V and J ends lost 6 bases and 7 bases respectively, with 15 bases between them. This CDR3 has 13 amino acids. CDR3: CASSRDPWVTQYF. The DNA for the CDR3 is TGTGCCAGCAGCCGGGACCCTTGGGTGACCCAGTACTTC.

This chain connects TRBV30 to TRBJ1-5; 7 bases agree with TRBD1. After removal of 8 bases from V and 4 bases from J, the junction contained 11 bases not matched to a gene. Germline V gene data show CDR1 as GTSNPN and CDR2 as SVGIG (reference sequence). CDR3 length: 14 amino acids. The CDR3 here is CALAPAGGNQPQHF. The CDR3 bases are TGTGCCCTCGCCCCCGCAGGGGGGAATCAGCCCCAGCATTTT.

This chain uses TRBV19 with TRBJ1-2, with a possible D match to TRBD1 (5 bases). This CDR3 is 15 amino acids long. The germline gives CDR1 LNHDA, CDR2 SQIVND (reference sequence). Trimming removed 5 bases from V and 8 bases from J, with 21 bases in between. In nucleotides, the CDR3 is TGTGCCAGTAGTCCCTCGGGACCCATCGGTTTGGGCTACACCTTC. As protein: CASSPSGPIGLGYTF.

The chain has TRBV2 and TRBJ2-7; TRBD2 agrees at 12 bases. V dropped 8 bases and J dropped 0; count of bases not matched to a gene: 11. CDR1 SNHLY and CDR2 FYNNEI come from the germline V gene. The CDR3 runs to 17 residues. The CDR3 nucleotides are TGTGCCAGCCGGGAGACTAGCGGGGGCTATAGCTCCTACGAGCAGTACTTC. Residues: CASRETSGGYSSYEQYF.

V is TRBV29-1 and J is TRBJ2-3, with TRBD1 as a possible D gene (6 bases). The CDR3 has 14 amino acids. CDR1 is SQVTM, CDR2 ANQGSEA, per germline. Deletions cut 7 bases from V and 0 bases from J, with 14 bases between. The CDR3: CSGRQDRSTDTQYF. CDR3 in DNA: TGCAGCGGGCGACAGGACCGGAGCACAGATACGCAGTATTTT.

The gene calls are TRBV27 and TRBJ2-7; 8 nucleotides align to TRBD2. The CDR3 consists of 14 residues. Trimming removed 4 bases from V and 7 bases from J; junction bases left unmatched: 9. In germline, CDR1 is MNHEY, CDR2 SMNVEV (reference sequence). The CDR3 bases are TGTGCCAGCAGTTCCGGACTAGCTTCGGGGGAGCAGTACTTC. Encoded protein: CASSSGLASGEQYF.

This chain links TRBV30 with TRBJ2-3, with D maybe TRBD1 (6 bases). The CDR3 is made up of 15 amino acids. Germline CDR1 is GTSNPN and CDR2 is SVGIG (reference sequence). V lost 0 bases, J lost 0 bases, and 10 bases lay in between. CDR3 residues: CAWSVLGGSTDTQYF. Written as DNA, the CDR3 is TGTGCCTGGAGTGTCCTAGGGGGAAGCACAGATACGCAGTATTTT.

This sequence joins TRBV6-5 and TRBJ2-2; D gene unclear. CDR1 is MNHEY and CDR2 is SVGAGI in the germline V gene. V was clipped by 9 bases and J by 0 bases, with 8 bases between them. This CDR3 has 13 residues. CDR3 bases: TGTGCCAGTACCGATCCGAACACCGGGGAGCTGTTTTTT. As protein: CASTDPNTGELFF.

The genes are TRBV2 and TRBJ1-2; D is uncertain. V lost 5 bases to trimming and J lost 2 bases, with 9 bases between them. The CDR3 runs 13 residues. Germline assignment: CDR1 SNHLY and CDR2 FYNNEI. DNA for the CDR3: TGTGCCAGCAGTTGGGTGGTGAACTATGGCTACACCTTC. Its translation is CASSWVVNYGYTF.

This CDR3 reads CASTRDRQNSPLHF. Written as DNA, the CDR3 is TGTGCCAGCACCAGGGACAGACAGAATTCACCCCTCCACTTT. The chain combines TRBV6-5 with TRBJ1-6; 7 bases are shared with TRBD1. V shed 7 bases and J 7 bases; nucleotides not matched to a gene: 7. The CDR3 contains 14 residues. Germline V gene lookup returns CDR1 MNHEY and CDR2 SVGAGI.

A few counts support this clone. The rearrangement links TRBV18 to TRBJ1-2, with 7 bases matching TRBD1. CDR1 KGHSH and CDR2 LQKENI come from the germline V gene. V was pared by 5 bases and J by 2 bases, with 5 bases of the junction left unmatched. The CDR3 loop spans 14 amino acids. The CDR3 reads CASSTQGENYGYTF. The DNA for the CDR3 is TGTGCCAGCTCAACCCAGGGGGAGAACTATGGCTACACCTTC.

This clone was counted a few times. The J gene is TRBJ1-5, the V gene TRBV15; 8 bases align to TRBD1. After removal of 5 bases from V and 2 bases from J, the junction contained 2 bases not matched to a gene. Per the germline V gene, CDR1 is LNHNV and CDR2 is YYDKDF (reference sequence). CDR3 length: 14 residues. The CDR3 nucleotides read TGTGCCACCAGCGACAGGGGTGGCAATCAGCCCCAGCATTTT. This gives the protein CATSDRGGNQPQHF.

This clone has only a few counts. The CDR3 nucleotides read TGCGCCAGCAGCCCGGGACTGCCCTCCTACGAGCAGTACTTC. Protein: CASSPGLPSYEQYF. The rearrangement links TRBV4-1 to TRBJ2-7; D is perhaps TRBD2 (6 bases). V lost 4 bases and J 0 bases, leaving 10 bases between the germline ends. The CDR3 spans 14 residues. Germline values: CDR1 MGHRA, CDR2 YSYEKL.

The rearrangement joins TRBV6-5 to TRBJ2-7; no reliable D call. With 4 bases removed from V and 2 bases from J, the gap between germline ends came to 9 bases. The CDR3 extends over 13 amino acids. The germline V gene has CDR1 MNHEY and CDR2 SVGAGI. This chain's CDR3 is CASSSPGTYEQYF. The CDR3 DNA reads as TGTGCCAGCAGTTCCCCTGGAACCTACGAGCAGTACTTC.

CDR3 residues: CASSHRGRRETQYF. The CDR3 bases are TGCGCCAGCAGCCACAGGGGGCGTAGGGAGACCCAGTACTTC. The chain recombines TRBV4-1 with TRBJ2-5; 8 bases agree with TRBD1. The CDR3 loop spans 14 amino acids. V shed 3 bases, J shed 5 bases, and the junction held 5 bases outside the gene matches. Germline CDR1 MGHRA, CDR2 YSYEKL.